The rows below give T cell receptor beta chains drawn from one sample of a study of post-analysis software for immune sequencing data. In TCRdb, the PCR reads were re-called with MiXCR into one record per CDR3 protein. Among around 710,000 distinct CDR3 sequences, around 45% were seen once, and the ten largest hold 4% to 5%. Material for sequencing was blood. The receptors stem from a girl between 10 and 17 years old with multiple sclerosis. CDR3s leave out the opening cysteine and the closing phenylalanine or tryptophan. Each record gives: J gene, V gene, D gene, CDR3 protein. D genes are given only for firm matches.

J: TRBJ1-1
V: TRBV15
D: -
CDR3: ATSRDVNTEAF

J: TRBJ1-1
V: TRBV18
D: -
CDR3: ASSPSGQSTEAF

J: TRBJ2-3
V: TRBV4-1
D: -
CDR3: ASSQDYLAIDTQY

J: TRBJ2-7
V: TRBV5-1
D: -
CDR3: ASSLAYRKGAYEQY

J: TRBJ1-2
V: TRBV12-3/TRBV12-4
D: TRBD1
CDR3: ASSLTGQGVGYGYT

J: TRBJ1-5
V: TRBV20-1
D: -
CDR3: SARDRKPGHRPYQPQH

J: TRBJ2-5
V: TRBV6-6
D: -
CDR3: ASRSGTPGAQY

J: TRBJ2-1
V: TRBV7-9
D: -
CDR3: AILPNEQF

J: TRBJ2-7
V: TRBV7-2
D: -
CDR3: ASSLMVEASYEQY

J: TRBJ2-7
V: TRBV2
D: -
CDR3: ASSDEQGLSYEQY

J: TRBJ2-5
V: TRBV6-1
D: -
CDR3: ASSVDIYGGETQY

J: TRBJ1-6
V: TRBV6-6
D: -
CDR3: ASSYSSYSPLH

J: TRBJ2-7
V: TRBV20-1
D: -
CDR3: SAKVGTYEQY

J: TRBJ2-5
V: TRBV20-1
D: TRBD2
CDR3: SASRLAGYQETQY

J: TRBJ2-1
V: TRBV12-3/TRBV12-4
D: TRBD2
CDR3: ASSRGLAGGPGHDSNEQF

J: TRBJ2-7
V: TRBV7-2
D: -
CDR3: ASSFTPTYEQY

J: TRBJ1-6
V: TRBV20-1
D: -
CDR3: SALQPGGGNSPLH

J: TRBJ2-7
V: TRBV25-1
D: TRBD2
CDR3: ASSEAGGEGEQY

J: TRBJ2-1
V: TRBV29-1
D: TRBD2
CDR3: SVVVLAENNEQF

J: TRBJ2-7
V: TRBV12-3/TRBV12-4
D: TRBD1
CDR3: ASSLRQGGTYEQY

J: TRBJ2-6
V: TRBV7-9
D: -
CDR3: VSSLWANSGANVRT

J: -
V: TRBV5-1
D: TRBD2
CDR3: ASSSPLTGGSHEQY

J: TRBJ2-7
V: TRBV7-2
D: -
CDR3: ASSLVVKTEQY

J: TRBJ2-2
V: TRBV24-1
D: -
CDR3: ATSDSGRWTGELF